Each of the 13 T cell receptor beta chains below was sequenced from the same sample in a study of technical replicates of blood from a few donors. Repertoires were generated with immunoSEQ multiplex PCR, while TCRdb's copy carries only in-frame clones and drops some. The sample gives over 85,000 clones, 85% to 95% of which show up once; around 0.24% is in the top ten. The specimen was T cells isolated from PBMCs. These TCRs come from a human donor in good health.

The V call is TRBV7-9, the J call TRBJ1-5; TRBD1 agrees at 7 bases. This CDR3 spans 13 amino acids. Trimming at V came to 4 bases and at J to 4 bases, leaving 1 base not matched to a gene. Germline V gene data show CDR1 as SEHNR and CDR2 as FQNEAQ (reference sequence). CDR3 sequence: CASSSGGNQPQHF. CDR3 nucleotide sequence: TGTGCCAGCAGCTCAGGGGGGAATCAGCCCCAGCATTTT.

The chain combines TRBV5-5 with TRBJ2-1; 10 bases align to TRBD1. The CDR3 consists of 15 residues. Germline CDR1 reads SGHKS; CDR2 reads YYEKEE (reference sequence). V lost 4 bases, J lost 6 bases, and 7 bases stayed unmatched. The CDR3 loop is CASSADRGPLNEQFF. In DNA form, the CDR3 reads TGTGCCAGCAGCGCCGACAGGGGGCCCCTCAATGAGCAGTTCTTC.

The chain uses TRBV6-5 and TRBJ1-2, with TRBD1 matching over 9 bases. In germline, CDR1 is MNHEY, CDR2 SVGAGI. The J segment lost 5 bases and the V segment lost 4 bases, leaving 11 bases of the junction unmatched. The CDR3 runs to 16 residues. CDR3 bases: TGTGCCAGCAGTTCTTCAAGGACAGGGGAGGGGTATGGCTACACCTTC. This codes for CASSSSRTGEGYGYTF.

In this sample, this clone turned up once. This chain connects TRBV6-1 to TRBJ2-5; TRBD1 agrees at 7 bases. Trimming took 8 bases from V and 5 from J; bases not matched to a gene: 11. CDR3 size: 14 residues. CDR1 MNHNS and CDR2 SASEGT come from the germline V gene. The CDR3 reads CASDQTGLGETQYF. The CDR3 DNA follows: TGTGCCAGCGATCAGACAGGGTTGGGCGAGACCCAGTACTTC.

The CDR3 here is CASSLSTGENSPLHF. For the CDR3, the DNA is TGTGCCAGCAGCTTAAGTACAGGGGAAAATTCACCCCTCCACTTT. The gene calls are TRBV7-6 and TRBJ1-6, with 7 nucleotides matching TRBD1. Germline CDR1 is SGHVS and CDR2 is FNYEAQ. V gave up 2 bases and J gave up 7 bases; unmatched junction bases: 5. There are 15 residues in the CDR3.

The chain joins TRBV13 to TRBJ1-2, with TRBD1 identical over 9 bases. This CDR3 has 18 amino acids. Per germline, CDR1 PRHDT and CDR2 FYEKMQ (reference sequence). V lost 2 bases and J lost 7; bases outside the gene matches: 17. This CDR3 is CASSLMSWGDRVLGGYTF. The CDR3 DNA reads as TGTGCCAGCAGCTTAATGTCGTGGGGGGACAGGGTTTTAGGTGGCTACACCTTC.

This chain joins TRBV5-1 and TRBJ1-2, with TRBD1 identical over 8 bases. This CDR3 spans 14 amino acids. Trimming took 3 bases from V and 8 from J; bases not matched to a gene: 9. Per germline, CDR1 SGHRS and CDR2 YFSETQ. The CDR3, as DNA: TGCGCCAGCAGCTCACAGGGGGGCTCTGGCGGCTACACCTTC. This translates into CASSSQGGSGGYTF.

V gene TRBV9 combines with J gene TRBJ2-5; D unresolved. The CDR3 totals 12 residues. The V gene lost 3 bases and the J gene lost 6 bases, with 9 bases spanning the gap. Germline V gene lookup returns CDR1 SGDLS and CDR2 YYNGEE. The CDR3 DNA is TGTGCCAGCAGCGGACTTGAACAGACCCAGTACTTC. This sequence encodes CASSGLEQTQYF.

The rearrangement links TRBV2 to TRBJ2-5; TRBD1 matches 12 bases. The CDR3 totals 15 residues. Germline trimming cut 4 bases from V and 5 bases from J; bases unmatched to any gene: 5. Germline CDR1 reads SNHLY; CDR2 reads FYNNEI. In DNA, the CDR3 is TGTGCCAGCAGTGGGGGACAGGGGGCTTGGGAGACCCAGTACTTC. Residues: CASSGGQGAWETQYF.

The V and J genes are TRBV2 and TRBJ2-5; D is possibly TRBD2 (6 bases). The CDR3 covers 11 residues. Germline V gene data show CDR1 as SNHLY and CDR2 as FYNNEI. Trimming removed 6 bases at V and 7 bases at J, with 9 bases between. The CDR3: CASRTGGTQYF. DNA of the CDR3: TGTGCCAGCAGGACCGGGGGGACCCAGTACTTC.

The chain has TRBV27 and TRBJ1-3; TRBD1 might be the D (6 bases). V dropped 5 bases and J dropped 2 bases, with 13 bases sitting between them. Germline CDR1 is MNHEY and CDR2 is SMNVEV (reference sequence). The CDR3 is 15 amino acids. The DNA of the CDR3 is TGTGCCAGCAGTGCCGGTTGGGGGCCTGGAAACACCATATATTTT. Translating gives CASSAGWGPGNTIYF.

The gene calls are TRBV7-9 and TRBJ2-7, with 11 nucleotides matching TRBD2. After removal of 5 bases from V and 4 bases from J, the junction contained 13 bases not matched to a gene. This CDR3 is 17 amino acids long. CDR1 is SEHNR, CDR2 FQNEAQ, per germline (reference sequence). Here the CDR3 reads CASSRYLLAGEDYEQYF. Here the CDR3 DNA reads TGTGCCAGCAGCCGGTACCTACTAGCGGGAGAAGATTACGAGCAGTACTTC.

V usage is TRBV5-6 and J usage is TRBJ2-7; tentatively, D is TRBD1 (6 bases). Trimming took 1 base from V and 0 from J, leaving 17 bases between them. The germline V gene has CDR1 SGHDT and CDR2 YYEEEE. This CDR3 is 17 amino acids long. This chain's CDR3 is CASSLSRFWDTSYEQYF. CDR3 DNA: TGTGCCAGCAGCTTGTCAAGGTTTTGGGACACCTCCTACGAGCAGTACTTC.